This T cell receptor beta chain was identified during a study of T cell responses to AZD1222 COVID-19 vaccine. From germline, CDR1 is SGHNT and CDR2 YENEEA. V lost 4 bases and J lost 10, with 23 bases in between. The CDR3 is made up of 16 amino acids. Study-level points and caveats: White British donors predominated, females outnumbered males, and clonal diversity was possibly underestimated. With two AZD1222 doses given, Spike-specific TCR breadth and depth both rose. Seropositive at baseline were only 5 or 6 AZD1222 recipients.

The repertoire was sequenced with immunoSEQ multiplex PCR; TCRdb's copy has only in-frame clones and lacks some. Among roughly 150,000 clones listed, approximately 94% were seen once. Pooled in the analysis were second doses at about 4 or about 12 weeks. As regards this clone: Its target is not known.

Sequenced material: peripheral blood, taken 28 days after the second AZD1222 dose. This TCR was sampled from an adult who received the AZD1222 COVID-19 vaccine. The J gene is TRBJ2-1, the V gene TRBV11-3, with D perhaps TRBD2 (9 bases). In nucleotides, the CDR3 is TGTGCCAGCAGCTCCGGCCTAGCGGGACGGACAGGGGAGCAGTTCTTC. Residues: CASSSGLAGRTGEQFF.